Following are 31 T cell receptor beta chains from one sample sequenced in a study of T cells in localized non-small cell lung cancer. Clones were sequenced by immunoSEQ multiplex PCR, and TCRdb holds only the in-frame ones, with some missing. The sample lists 29,000 or so clones; around nine tenths were seen once. The sequencing here drew on peripheral blood, taken before any cancer treatment. The origin of the receptors is a female donor over 55 with stage III squamous cell lung carcinoma.

This chain links TRBV19 with TRBJ2-1; 7 nucleotides line up with TRBD1. The germline gives CDR1 LNHDA, CDR2 SQIVND (reference sequence). There are 15 residues in the CDR3. V lost 2 bases, J lost 6 bases, and 7 bases stayed unmatched. The CDR3 nucleotides are TGTGCCAGTAGTATAATTGAGACAGGGCCCAATGAGCAGTTCTTC. It yields the protein CASSIIETGPNEQFF.

In its sample, this clone was seen once. In nucleotides, the CDR3 is TGTGCCTGGAGTCGGCAGTTGAACACTGAAGCTTTCTTT. Encoded protein: CAWSRQLNTEAFF. The chain combines TRBV30 with TRBJ1-1; D call uncertain. V was trimmed by 2 bases and J by 0 bases, leaving 7 bases between them. From germline, CDR1 is GTSNPN and CDR2 SVGIG (reference sequence). CDR3 length: 13 amino acids.

The chain employs TRBV30 and TRBJ1-3, with a possible D match to TRBD1 (6 bases). Germline assignment: CDR1 GTSNPN and CDR2 SVGIG (reference sequence). Trimming took 0 bases from V and 5 from J, leaving 8 bases between them. The CDR3 length is 13 residues. CDR3 sequence: CAWSVGGRNTIYF. CDR3 nucleotides: TGTGCCTGGAGTGTGGGGGGCAGAAACACCATATATTTT.

This sequence joins TRBV28 and TRBJ1-2; D is ambiguous. CDR3 size: 12 residues. From germline, CDR1 is MDHEN and CDR2 SYDVKM. Trimming left V 6 bases short and J 3 bases short, with 8 bases between. The CDR3 coding sequence is TGTGCCAGCAGGCTGATTGACTATGGCTACACCTTC. The encoded protein is CASRLIDYGYTF.

This chain links TRBV27 with TRBJ2-2, with a weak D call TRBD2 (5 bases). Germline CDR1 is MNHEY and CDR2 is SMNVEV (reference sequence). Between the trimmed V and J ends, which lost 3 bases and 6 bases, there was a span of 14 bases. The CDR3 covers 15 residues. The CDR3 nucleotides read TGTGCCAGCAGTTTTGCCACCCGGGGTGCCGGGGAGCTGTTTTTT. This gives the protein CASSFATRGAGELFF.

The genes are TRBV7-9 and TRBJ2-5; perhaps TRBD2 as D (6 bases). The CDR3 has 15 amino acids. Deletions cut 5 bases from V and 4 bases from J, with 17 bases between. Germline lookup yields CDR1 SEHNR and CDR2 FQNEAQ (reference sequence). CDR3 loop: CASSPPIRGGETQYF. DNA of the CDR3: TGTGCCAGCAGCCCACCCATACGGGGAGGAGAGACCCAGTACTTC.

The chain joins TRBV4-1 to TRBJ1-1, with TRBD1 as a possible D gene (5 bases). V lost 1 base and J lost 4, with 13 bases in between. The CDR3 is 15 residues long. The germline V gene has CDR1 MGHRA and CDR2 YSYEKL. The CDR3 here is CASSQVRQSSTEAFF. In DNA, the CDR3 is TGCGCCAGCAGCCAAGTAAGACAGTCAAGCACTGAAGCTTTCTTT.

The V call is TRBV18, the J call TRBJ1-1, with 8 nucleotides matching TRBD1. The germline gives CDR1 KGHSH, CDR2 LQKENI. The CDR3 is 16 amino acids. Losses at the gene ends were 1 base for V and 1 base for J; bases not matched to a gene: 5. The CDR3 region is CASSPLQGAGNTEAFF. The CDR3 nucleotides are TGTGCCAGCTCACCACTCCAGGGGGCTGGGAACACTGAAGCTTTCTTT.

In this sample, this clone turned up a few times. This CDR3 reads CASRGQGFPGELFF. CDR3 nucleotides: TGTGCCAGCAGGGGACAGGGGTTTCCCGGGGAGCTGTTTTTT. The genes are TRBV7-9 and TRBJ2-2; 10 bases map to TRBD1. The V segment lost 6 bases and the J segment 6 bases; nucleotides outside the gene matches: 4. The CDR3 is 14 residues long. CDR1 and CDR2 (germline): SEHNR, FQNEAQ (reference sequence).

This sequence joins TRBV5-6 and TRBJ2-4; 7 bases match TRBD1. The length of the CDR3 is 16 residues. Germline loops: CDR1 SGHDT, CDR2 YYEEEE. With 3 bases clipped from V and 0 bases from J, the junction kept 6 bases outside the gene matches. CDR3 DNA: TGTGCCAGCAGCTGGGGACAGTCCTTAGCCAAAAACATTCAGTACTTC. The encoded protein is CASSWGQSLAKNIQYF.

J is TRBJ2-5 and V is TRBV28; tentative D call: TRBD1 (5 bases). This CDR3 contains 15 residues. Germline V CDR1 and CDR2: MDHEN, SYDVKM. The V end lost 1 base, the J end lost 3 bases, and 12 bases lay between the germline ends. The CDR3 DNA reads TGTGCCAGCAGTTTATCCGACAGTTCGAAAGAGACCCAGTACTTC. This encodes CASSLSDSSKETQYF.

The CDR3 region is CAISESEQGASGELFF. The DNA for the CDR3 is TGTGCCATCAGTGAGTCGGAGCAGGGGGCCAGTGGGGAGCTGTTTTTT. V gene TRBV10-3 combines with J gene TRBJ2-2; 8 bases are shared with TRBD1. The germline V gene encodes CDR1 ENHRY and CDR2 SYGVKD. Losses at the gene ends were 0 bases for V and 8 bases for J; bases not matched to a gene: 8. The CDR3 has 16 residues.

The chain carries TRBV10-3 and TRBJ2-1; 8 bases fit TRBD1. V lost 1 base, J lost 8 bases, and 10 bases stayed unmatched. This CDR3 is 16 amino acids long. Germline V lookup: CDR1 ENHRY, CDR2 SYGVKD. The CDR3: CAISEFAGGERHEQFF. CDR3 nucleotides: TGTGCCATCAGTGAGTTCGCAGGGGGCGAAAGACATGAGCAGTTCTTC.

The chain uses TRBV7-2 and TRBJ2-7, with unresolved D. Germline V gives CDR1 SGHTA, CDR2 FQGNSA. This CDR3 contains 11 residues. Trimming removed 5 bases at V and 0 bases at J, with 2 bases between. CDR3: CASSPSYEQYF. The CDR3 DNA reads TGTGCCAGCAGCCCCTCCTACGAGCAGTACTTC.

The chain has TRBV28 and TRBJ1-1; D is unresolved. Per germline, CDR1 MDHEN and CDR2 SYDVKM. Trimming took off 2 bases at V and 4 bases at J, with 11 bases between the two ends. This CDR3 region has 14 residues. The CDR3 reads CASSLGPHGTEAFF. The DNA for the CDR3 is TGTGCCAGCAGTTTAGGGCCTCACGGCACTGAAGCTTTCTTT.

The gene calls are TRBV7-9 and TRBJ1-2, with 8 bases lining up with TRBD1. V dropped 8 bases and J dropped 8; count of bases not matched to a gene: 13. This CDR3 contains 14 residues. From germline, CDR1 is SEHNR and CDR2 FQNEAQ (reference sequence). CDR3 protein: CASGLGQAGDGYTF. CDR3 sequence (DNA): TGTGCCAGCGGCCTGGGACAGGCCGGCGACGGCTACACCTTC.

V usage is TRBV27 and J usage is TRBJ1-5, with D possibly being TRBD1 (5 bases). Germline V lookup: CDR1 MNHEY, CDR2 SMNVEV (reference sequence). The CDR3 loop spans 14 amino acids. V shed 1 base and J shed 3 bases, with 7 bases lying between them. The CDR3 nucleotides read TGTGCCAGCAGTTTATGGGGACCCAATCAGCCCCAGCATTTT. Encoded protein: CASSLWGPNQPQHF.

The CDR3 region has the DNA TGTGCCAGCAGCTCCGGGACGTATGGCTACACCTTC. Translating gives CASSSGTYGYTF. The chain has TRBV5-6 and TRBJ1-2; a possible D gene is TRBD1 (5 bases). V lost 3 bases and J 5 bases, leaving 8 bases between the germline ends. The CDR3 consists of 12 residues. CDR1 is SGHDT and CDR2 is YYEEEE in the germline V gene.

This sequence joins TRBV9 and TRBJ2-2; TRBD2 matches 10 bases. CDR1 and CDR2 (germline): SGDLS, YYNGEE. The CDR3 has 14 amino acids. After removal of 6 bases from V and 5 bases from J, the junction contained 4 bases not matched to a gene. CDR3 amino acids: CASNALAGTGELFF. DNA of the CDR3: TGTGCCAGCAATGCACTAGCGGGGACCGGGGAGCTGTTTTTT.

J is TRBJ2-2 and V is TRBV28; D gene uncertain. V lost 4 bases and J 5 bases, leaving 8 bases between the germline ends. This CDR3 is 13 amino acids long. In germline, CDR1 is MDHEN, CDR2 SYDVKM. The chain's CDR3 is CASSSPATGELFF. The DNA of the CDR3 is TGTGCCAGCAGTTCCCCCGCGACCGGGGAGCTGTTTTTT.

This rearrangement joins TRBV2 to TRBJ2-7; the match to TRBD2 covers 11 bases. In germline, CDR1 is SNHLY, CDR2 FYNNEI. V was clipped by 7 bases and J by 7 bases; unmatched bases: 18. This CDR3 has 17 residues. CDR3 DNA sequence: TGTGCCAGCATCCCCGGACTAGCGGGTACTCCACAGGGGGAGCAGTACTTC. It yields the protein CASIPGLAGTPQGEQYF.

This sequence joins TRBV5-1 and TRBJ2-6; D is unresolved. Germline-derived CDR1 and CDR2 are SGHRS and YFSETQ. V lost 0 bases to trimming and J lost 0 bases, with 25 bases between them. This CDR3 contains 22 residues. DNA for the CDR3: TGCGCCAGCAGCTTGGTCTTCTCGGTATCCCGACCGGCCTACTCTGGGGCCAACGTCCTGACTTTC. Translating it yields CASSLVFSVSRPAYSGANVLTF.

The rearrangement uses TRBV4-1 and TRBJ1-1, with no clear D. The CDR3 contains 13 residues. V dropped 1 base and J dropped 5 bases, with 8 bases sitting between them. The germline gives CDR1 MGHRA, CDR2 YSYEKL. The CDR3 sequence is CASSQGPGTEAFF. Written as DNA, the CDR3 is TGCGCCAGCAGCCAAGGACCCGGAACTGAAGCTTTCTTT.

This chain's CDR3 is CASSSDSGSGNTIYF. CDR3 DNA sequence: TGTGCCAGCAGCTCCGACAGTGGCTCTGGAAACACCATATATTTT. The gene calls are TRBV5-6 and TRBJ1-3; perhaps TRBD1 as D (5 bases). The CDR3 totals 15 residues. The V gene lost 3 bases and the J gene lost 0 bases, with 10 bases spanning the gap. CDR1 SGHDT and CDR2 YYEEEE come from the germline V gene.

The chain is built from TRBV6-5 and TRBJ1-5; 10 nucleotides line up with TRBD1. The CDR3 extends over 14 amino acids. The junction had 4 bases not matched to a gene; V was cut back by 6 bases and J by 5 bases. Germline V gives CDR1 MNHEY, CDR2 SVGAGI. The CDR3 region has the DNA TGTGCCAGCAGGGACAGGGGGGGCGATCAGCCCCAGCATTTT. Its translation: CASRDRGGDQPQHF.

The V gene is TRBV6-4, the J gene TRBJ1-5, with D possibly matching TRBD1 (6 bases). The CDR3 has 16 amino acids. Trimming took off 3 bases at V and 0 bases at J, with 12 bases between the two ends. Germline loops: CDR1 MRHNA, CDR2 SNTAGT. Here the CDR3 DNA reads TGTGCCAGCAGTGAGTGGACAGCTTTTAGCAATCAGCCCCAGCATTTT. Residues: CASSEWTAFSNQPQHF.

DNA for the CDR3: TGTGCCAGCAGTTTATCGGGGGTCTATGGCTACACCTTC. Amino acids: CASSLSGVYGYTF. This chain joins TRBV28 and TRBJ1-2; D perhaps matches TRBD1 (5 bases). The CDR3 totals 13 residues. The germline V gene encodes CDR1 MDHEN and CDR2 SYDVKM. Trimming pared 1 base from V and 4 bases from J, leaving 7 bases between.

The J gene is TRBJ1-1, the V gene TRBV11-2; the D gene is possibly TRBD1 (5 bases). This CDR3 contains 11 residues. CDR1 SGHAT and CDR2 FQNNGV come from the germline V gene. V lost 5 bases and J 10 bases, leaving 11 bases between the germline ends. CDR3 sequence: CASSRQTLAFF. For the CDR3, the DNA is TGTGCCAGCAGCAGACAGACCCTAGCTTTCTTT.

The count of this clone is one. This specimen includes other DNA sequences encoding the same CDR3. The chain is built from TRBV6-4 and TRBJ2-1, with 9 bases fitting TRBD2. The CDR3 is 17 amino acids. Germline assignment: CDR1 MRHNA and CDR2 SNTAGT. J gave up 7 bases and V 0 bases, and 10 bases lay outside the gene matches. CDR3 residues: CASSDSWSSGMGNEQFF. CDR3 in DNA: TGTGCCAGCAGTGACTCGTGGTCTAGCGGGATGGGAAATGAGCAGTTCTTC.

The chain has TRBV28 and TRBJ1-1; TRBD1 aligns across 10 bases. The V and J ends lost 4 bases and 4 bases, in that order; junction bases with no gene match: 15. The CDR3 has 18 residues. The germline gives CDR1 MDHEN, CDR2 SYDVKM. The CDR3 here is CASSYYIRDRGRGTEAFF. The CDR3 DNA reads TGTGCCAGCAGTTACTACATCCGCGACAGGGGGCGCGGCACTGAAGCTTTCTTT. Full variable domain (missing parts from reference TRBV28 and TRBJ1-1): DVKVTQSSRYLVKRTGEKVFLECVQDMDHENMFWYRQDPGLGLRLIYFSYDVKMKEKGDIPEGYSVSREKKERFSLILESASTNQTSMYLCASSYYIRDRGRGTEAFFGQGTRLTVV.

This chain uses TRBV27 with TRBJ1-2, with 8 bases that match TRBD1. V dropped 2 bases and J dropped 2; count of bases not matched to a gene: 7. The germline V gene encodes CDR1 MNHEY and CDR2 SMNVEV (reference sequence). The CDR3 is 16 residues long. CDR3 sequence (DNA): TGTGCCAGCAGTTTAAGGGGACAGGCTGGGAACTATGGCTACACCTTC. This codes for CASSLRGQAGNYGYTF.